This T cell receptor (beta chain) stems from a study of blood T cell repertoires in COVID-19 (dated by TCRdb to 2019 to 2021). With respect to the entire study: Collaborator samples came from the United States, Italy and Spain and covered acute and convalescent phases of COVID-19. The prospective study material was composed of cDNA or gDNA derived from T cells, B-cell-depleted T cells, or PBMCs. The dataset comprised deeply sampled blood TCRbeta repertoires from subjects exposed to, actively infected with, or recovered from COVID-19. The repertoires were released in a freely available public database meant as a resource for research on the immune response to SARS-CoV-2. Samples came from the ongoing ImmuneRACE study (first 160 participants) plus 1,254 subjects from 6 global collaborators. Sample metadata almost always included a de-identified subject ID, COVID-19 status, age in years and sex. Where HLA class I and class II types were available, the types were taken from metadata supplied by the sample provider, not from assay-based typing.

TCRbeta CDR3 regions were amplified from genomic DNA by means of the immunoSEQ Assay, a bias-controlled multiplex PCR. The source study handled its data this way. Within the assay, amplification of reference gene primers was used to estimate how many nucleated cells each sample contained. To quantify the absolute abundance of each unique TCRbeta CDR3 rearrangement, sequence reads were collapsed and filtered. For each sample, productive Simpson clonality was calculated by taking the square root of Simpson's diversity index across productive rearrangements. Here the immuneACCESS table is served through TCRdb, limited to in-frame sequences with V and J called. Missing clones are a known gap in these copies; in checked studies unresolved V genes cover under half, and the rest lacks a known reason. That table gives V, J and clone size, and the DNA gave D and trimming. A total of 200,000 to 250,000 clones appear in this sample, 75% to 95% of them only once. Over 1.5% of the sample belongs to the ten largest clones.

Participants in the prospective study were enrolled through a virtual design, were aged about 18 to 90 years, and lived in about two dozen United States geographic areas. In the prospective study, cohorts were assigned on the basis of participant-reported clinical history obtained from a screening survey and a study questionnaire. Recovered participants in ImmuneRACE Cohort 3 were defined by two consecutive negative NP/OP PCR tests, clearance by a healthcare professional, or resolution of symptoms. In the prospective study, whole blood, serum and a nasopharyngeal or oropharyngeal swab were collected from each participant by mobile phlebotomists. Additional blood draws and questionnaires over an approximately two-month period could optionally be provided by prospective study participants. Blood samples from the prospective study were shipped frozen or at room temperature prior to DNA extraction.

The full study reports these points: Clinical and demographic metadata were provided uncurated, with the amount varying by source and participant.

Notes on this clone: Its specific antigen is unknown. No quality values exist for individual bases; no much larger clone is one base distant.

The sequence was collected from a woman aged 18-29 years who had recovered from COVID-19. The sample consisted of PBMCs or T cells enriched from blood (not recorded which).

The sequenced DNA is TGTGCCAGCAGCTCGCAGGTACTAGCGGCATACAATGAGCAGTTCTTC. This codes for CASSSQVLAAYNEQFF. The chain couples TRBV13 to TRBJ2-1; 8 junctional bases match TRBD2. From the cysteine through the phenylalanine, the CDR3 covers 16 amino acids. The retained sequence is limited to the CDR3, 48 bases, with the frame set at the first base. CDR1 is given as PRHDT and CDR2 as FYEKMQ, both from the germline V gene (reference sequence). The junction shows trimming of 4 bases on V and 4 bases on J, and the gene matches do not reach 9 bases of it.